This T cell receptor (beta chain) is from a study of CD8 T cells in Susac syndrome. The V gene's germline CDR1 is GTSNPN and CDR2 SVGIG (reference sequence). V lost 0 bases and J lost 5, with 13 bases in between. There are 14 residues in the CDR3. Sequencing of TCR beta was carried out in blood CD8+ and CD4+ T cells. The multiple sclerosis controls, all treatment-naive patients, had relapsing-remitting disease that was stable or active. Negative isolation was used for CD8+ and CD4+ T cells and FACS enrichment for TEMRA cells. Reverse transcription used roughly 0.5 to 1 ug RNA and random hexamers. TCR beta CDR3 was amplified by immunoSEQ multiplex PCR. This amplification extended across 54 Vbeta and 13 Jbeta segments. TCRdb fed the immunoSEQ multiplex PCR reads into MiXCR, producing one record per CDR3 protein. The sample has about 210,000 distinct CDR3 sequences, about 95% seen once.

The chain links TRBV30 to TRBJ2-5; a weak D match, TRBD2 (7 bases). The sample consisted of CD4+ T cells from PBMCs. This TCR came from a human donor with multiple sclerosis. The CDR3: CAWSVFGGPETQYF. DNA for the CDR3: TGTGCCTGGAGTGTATTCGGGGGGCCTGAGACCCAGTACTTC.